This T cell receptor beta chain was profiled in a study of T cells in placental villitis. A note on the overall study: Two of the control placentae were from preterm deliveries, but examination found no significant pathology in either one. To test an allograft-versus-infection hypothesis, the study compared placental TCR-beta repertoires across three groups: villitis of unknown etiology, unaffected controls matched for gestational age, and infectious villitis. What the research found in general, with its limitations: Small amounts of decidua were contained in the paraffin blocks, so some of the captured T cells, especially in controls, may have been decidual rather than villous infiltrates. CMV-specific clone frequencies were higher in infectious CMV cases than in villitis of unknown etiology (about 0.0099 vs 0.0011), and the villitis of unknown etiology frequencies did not differ from those of controls. Sequencing bulk tissue made it impossible to distinguish helper, regulatory or cytotoxic T cells or to tell maternal from fetal T cells, and the approach excluded gamma-delta receptors. Clonality was higher in villitis of unknown etiology placentae than in controls (median around 0.057 versus 0.006, p=0.0025), a result indicating clonal expansion.

Inclusive of the bounding cysteine and phenylalanine, the CDR3 is 16 residues long. Here the CDR3 DNA is all that survives: 48 bases in frame from base 1. Trimmed from V: 6 bases; trimmed from J: 0 bases; junction bases lacking a gene match: 9. According to the germline V gene, CDR1 reads MDHEN and CDR2 reads SYDVKM. About 10 placentae without villitis served as controls and were matched to the villitis of unknown etiology cases on gestational age at delivery. After delivery, the placentae were collected and evaluated both grossly and histologically, and only then was archival tissue selected. Five 10-micron scrolls were cut from each FFPE block, and DNA was then isolated using the AllPrep DNA/RNA FFPE Tissue kit. DNA concentration and purity were checked by NanoDrop, and RNA quality was assessed on a Bioanalyzer. Using the immunoSEQ v4 bias-controlled multiplex PCR assay, run blinded to group allocation, TCR-beta CDR3 regions were amplified from genomic DNA. To estimate the quantities of nucleated cells and T cells in each sample, reference gene primers were included together with the TCR-beta primers. Sequencing of the libraries was performed on an Illumina MiSeq with a 100-cycle paired-end protocol. In the authors' own workflow: Diversity and richness were calculated in immunoSEQ Analyzer software, with richness determined by iChao1 and clonality derived from Pielou evenness and Shannon diversity (0-1, with higher values meaning less diverse). CDR3 amino acid sequences with V/J genes were queried against VDJdb for CMV, EBV and influenza A specificities using confidence 3 and substitution 2. The Morisita-Horn index was used to assess TCR-beta amino acid clonotype overlap between villitis of unknown etiology, infectious villitis and control repertoires. In its TCRdb copy, this immuneACCESS table keeps in-frame sequences only and misses some clones. Where compared with another copy, unresolved V genes explain less than half of these, and the others have no known cause. The DNA was the basis for D and trimming; V, J and clone size are from that table. Within this sample are hundreds of clones, with just under 99% of them counted one time only. The top ten clonotypes cover 3% to 4% of the sample.

On this clone: It lacks a known antigen. Base-call qualities are not available, and no considerably larger clone is one nucleotide away.

The receptor was derived from a human donor in good health; the placental T cells may come from both mother and fetus. The chain links TRBV28 with TRBJ2-7, with 9 junctional bases fitting TRBD1. Material: placental tissue containing maternal and fetal cells. The nucleotide sequence is TGTGCCAGCAGGCCGGGACAGGGCCGAAGCTCCTACGAGCAGTACTTC. It codes for CASRPGQGRSSYEQYF.